The T cell receptor (beta chain) under discussion was sequenced for a study of control samples from healthy donors and cancer patients. The CDR3 totals 17 residues. The germline V gene encodes CDR1 SGHDT and CDR2 YYEEEE. V was shortened by 0 bases and J by 6 bases, with 21 bases between the two germline ends. Method: immunoSEQ multiplex PCR; TCRdb's copy keeps in-frame clones and lacks some. The repertoire holds roughly 170,000 clones, with 88% as singletons. Input material: blood. The gene calls are TRBV5-6 and TRBJ1-2, with D perhaps matching TRBD1 (6 bases). The receptor comes from a woman younger than 45 in good health. In nucleotides, the CDR3 is TGTGCCAGCAGCTTGGCGGGAGCTGGGGGGCGCTTGGATGGCTACACCTTC. Translating gives CASSLAGAGGRLDGYTF.